A selection of T cell receptor beta chains follows, all from one sample in a study of human T cells and chemical hapten exposure. A single record per CDR3 protein comes from TCRdb applying MiXCR to the RACE reads. The table includes over 300,000 distinct CDR3 sequences, more than 4.5% detected once. The specimen comprised whole blood, sampled in connection with sensitization to the hapten diphenylcyclopropenone (DPC). The receptors were gathered from a woman between 50 and 59 years old with alopecia areata. Some clones in this sample may be carry-over from other donors' samples. Each CDR3 is given with its conserved first and last residue. A D gene is named only where the DNA matches it firmly. The listing skips clone size in some rows; elsewhere it reads once, few, many or a size class.

few	TRBD2	TRBV20-1	TRBJ2-3	TGCAGTGCCCCCGAACTAGCGGTTAGCACAGATACGCAGTATTTT	CSAPELAVSTDTQYF
many	.	TRBV4-1	TRBJ2-5	TGCGCCAGCAGCCAAGAAACAGCGATCGAGACCCAGTACTTC	CASSQETAIETQYF
many	.	TRBV13	TRBJ2-7	TGTGCCAGCAGCTCACCGGGACGCCCAGTGGGAGAGCAGTACTTC	CASSSPGRPVGEQYF
few	TRBD2	TRBV20-1	TRBJ2-3	TGCAGTGCTAGCCCCCTAGCGGGCACAGATACGCAGTATTTT	CSASPLAGTDTQYF
many	TRBD2	TRBV5-1	TRBJ2-3	TGCGCCAGCAGCTTGGATGGGACTAGCGCAGATACGCAGTATTTT	CASSLDGTSADTQYF
many	TRBD1	TRBV3-1	TRBJ2-2	TGTGCCAGCAGCGCCCCGACAGGGGCGGATAACACCGGGGAGCTGTTTTTT	CASSAPTGADNTGELFF
few	.	TRBV6-5	TRBJ2-1	TGTGCCAGCAGTTCATGGGGTTACTCCTACAATGAGCAGTTCTTC	CASSSWGYSYNEQFF
few	TRBD1	TRBV9	TRBJ2-5	TGTGCCAGCAGCCCCGAGACAGGGGGCTGGGAGACCCAGTACTTC	CASSPETGGWETQYF
few	TRBD1	TRBV9	TRBJ1-3	TGTGCCAGCAGCGTAGAATTATTGCCAGGGGGATCCTCTGGAAACACCATATATTTT	CASSVELLPGGSSGNTIYF
many	TRBD1	TRBV6-6	TRBJ1-5	TGTGCCAGCAGTGCGGGACAGGGGGCGATGGTCCAGCCCCAGCATTTT	CASSAGQGAMVQPQHF
few	.	TRBV9	TRBJ2-1	TGTGCCAGCAGCGTAGGAGGGGCAGGGGAGCAGTTCTTC	CASSVGGAGEQFF
few	.	TRBV12-3/TRBV12-4	TRBJ1-1	TGTGCCAGCAGTTTAACTCCGGGGCGAACTGAAGCTTTCTTT	CASSLTPGRTEAFF
.	.	TRBV29-1	TRBJ1-5	TGCAGCGTTGTAGTCGGCACTCGGGAGGCCCAGCATTTT	CSVVVGTREAQHF
many	.	TRBV21-1	TRBJ1-5	TGTGCCAGCAGCGGTACAGGGATCAATCAGCCCCAGCATTTT	CASSGTGINQPQHF
.	TRBD1	TRBV5-1	TRBJ2-2	TGCGCCAGCAGCTCCAGCGGGACAGGGTTGACCGGGGAGCTGTTTTTT	CASSSSGTGLTGELFF
many	TRBD2	TRBV11-2	TRBJ2-3	TGTGCCAGCCCTCCTCCAGGGCGGGGGGGCCCTGGAGATACGCAGTATTTT	CASPPPGRGGPGDTQYF
.	.	TRBV6-2/TRBV6-3	TRBJ2-7	TGTGCCAGCAGTCACGCCCCCTACGAGCAGTACTTC	CASSHAPYEQYF
many	TRBD2	TRBV28	TRBJ2-1	TGTGCCAGCAGTTATGTACTCACGGGGGGGGTATCCTACAATGAGCAGTTCTTC	CASSYVLTGGVSYNEQFF
few	.	TRBV3-1	TRBJ1-1	TGTGCCAGCAGCCAAGCGTTTAGCAGGCAGAACACTGAAGCTTTCTTT	CASSQAFSRQNTEAFF
.	TRBD1	TRBV7-3	TRBJ1-1	TGTGCCAGCAGCCTAAAGGGGGCCGGCAAGAGGGTGAACACTGAAGCTTTCTTT	CASSLKGAGKRVNTEAFF
many	.	TRBV10-3	TRBJ2-1	TGTGCCATCAGCTCCGACATGTACAATGAGCAGTTCTTC	CAISSDMYNEQFF
many	TRBD1	TRBV7-6	TRBJ2-2	TGTGCCAGCAGGACAAACAGGGGCACCGGGGAGCTGTTTTTT	CASRTNRGTGELFF
many	.	TRBV5-1	TRBJ1-1	TGCGCCAGCAGCTTGAGGTCAGGGACAAGTCTAAAGTACACTGAAGCTTTCTTT	CASSLRSGTSLKYTEAFF
.	.	TRBV12-3/TRBV12-4	TRBJ1-2	TGTGCCAGCAGCCCTGGGGACGCTGGCTACACCTTC	CASSPGDAGYTF
many	TRBD1	TRBV4-3	TRBJ2-6	TGCGCCAGCAGCCAGGGTCCCGGGACAGGCTCTGGGGCCAACGTCCTGACTTTC	CASSQGPGTGSGANVLTF
many	.	TRBV7-9	TRBJ2-2	TGTGCCAGCAGCACTCCACCCCGGACGGTAGCGAACACCGGGGAGCTGTTTTTT	CASSTPPRTVANTGELFF
few	.	TRBV11-2	TRBJ2-3	TGTGCCAGCAGCTTCGGGCAGGCGGTACTAGAACCAGATACGCAGTATTTT	CASSFGQAVLEPDTQYF
.	TRBD1	TRBV7-2	TRBJ2-7	TGTGCCAGCAGCTCCGGGACAGATGTCTACGAGCAGTACTTC	CASSSGTDVYEQYF
many	TRBD1	TRBV9	TRBJ1-1	TGTGCCAGCAGCCCAGGGGGAGGCGTGACTGAAGCTTTCTTT	CASSPGGGVTEAFF
many	TRBD2	TRBV29-1	TRBJ2-5	TGCAGCGTAGGAGCGGGGGCGGGGGAGACCCAGTACTTC	CSVGAGAGETQYF
many	TRBD2	TRBV12-5	TRBJ2-5	TGTGCTAGTGCTCAGCGGGGAGAGACCCAGTACTTC	CASAQRGETQYF
.	TRBD1	TRBV27	TRBJ1-1	TGTGCCAGCAGTCCCGGACAGGGGGCCTCTGAAGCTTTCTTT	CASSPGQGASEAFF
many	TRBD1	TRBV6-6	TRBJ2-7	TGTGCAGCTCAGGACAGGATTAGCTCCTACGAGCAGTACTTC	CAAQDRISSYEQYF
few	.	TRBV20-1	TRBJ2-3	TGCAGTGCTAGAGATCGGGCTAGCGACTGGTACACAGATACGCAGTATTTT	CSARDRASDWYTDTQYF
.	.	TRBV2	TRBJ1-5	TGTGCCAGCAGTGCTGGGGCCGGCGGCAATCAGCCCCAGCATTTT	CASSAGAGGNQPQHF
.	.	TRBV6-6	TRBJ1-6	TGTGCCAGCAGTTACTTGGACAGCTCCTATAATTCACCCCTCCACTTT	CASSYLDSSYNSPLHF
few	.	TRBV12-3/TRBV12-4	TRBJ1-4	TGTGCCAGCAGTTTTGGTAATGAAAAACTGTTTTTT	CASSFGNEKLFF
few	.	TRBV25-1	TRBJ2-7	TGTGCCAGCAGTGAATGGGAGGCCGAGCAGTACTTC	CASSEWEAEQYF
many	TRBD2	TRBV10-3	TRBJ2-1	TGTGCCATCTTGGGCGAGCGGGATACGGCAAATGAGCAGTTCTTC	CAILGERDTANEQFF
many	TRBD1	TRBV28	TRBJ2-7	TGTGCCAGCAGTTTCGGGACAGTGGTTGGCGAGCAGTACTTC	CASSFGTVVGEQYF
.	.	TRBV3-1	TRBJ2-3	TGTGCCAGCAGCCAAGATCCGGGAGTAGTGGACCGGCAGTATTTT	CASSQDPGVVDRQYF
many	TRBD1	TRBV9	TRBJ2-1	TGTGCCAGCAGCGTAGACAGGGGTCACTACAATGAGCAGTTCTTC	CASSVDRGHYNEQFF
many	.	TRBV20-1	TRBJ1-1	TGCAGTGCTAGGGGGGAAAACAGGGCTTGGGGAACTGAAGCTTTCTTT	CSARGENRAWGTEAFF
many	TRBD2	TRBV7-2	TRBJ2-7	TGTGCCAGCAGCACTAGCGGGGCTAACTACGAGCAGTACTTC	CASSTSGANYEQYF
many	TRBD2	TRBV20-1	TRBJ2-3	TGCAGCAAGTGGGGCTCGGGGGGTACGCAGTATTTT	CSKWGSGGTQYF
many	.	TRBV2	TRBJ2-1	TGTGCCAGCAGTGATGGTCAGGGGAAGAATGAGCAGTTCTTC	CASSDGQGKNEQFF
many	TRBD2	TRBV6-5	TRBJ2-2	TGTGCCAGCACCGGACTAGCGGGGATCACCGGGGAGCTGTTTTTT	CASTGLAGITGELFF
many	.	TRBV18	TRBJ2-7	TGTGCCAGCTCACCACTGTCGGGCAGCTCCTACGAGCAGTACTTC	CASSPLSGSSYEQYF